The text below deals with one T cell receptor beta chain. Combining a sample-barcoded 5' primer with a J-beta primer mix, a second PCR ran for roughly 7 to 12 cycles. Sequencing yielded, for each sample, at least 3 million paired-end reads carrying CDR3. One entry per CDR3 protein results from TCRdb running MiXCR on the 5' RACE reads. The sample yields roughly 680,000 distinct CDR3 sequences, around 20% seen once. Germline CDR1 and CDR2: SEHNR and FQNEAQ (reference sequence). The V and J ends lost 1 base and 0 bases respectively, with 9 bases between them. The CDR3 contains 15 residues. This specimen comes from a study of blood T cells in healthy people across ages. Peripheral blood samples of about 10 milliliters were drawn from each donor.

The TCR originated in a man between 70 and 80 years old in good health. V and J are TRBV7-9 and TRBJ2-5; no reliable D call. Material for sequencing was blood. The DNA for the CDR3 is TGTGCCAGCAGCTTAGGACCAACTAACCAAGAGACCCAGTACTTC. Translated: CASSLGPTNQETQYF.